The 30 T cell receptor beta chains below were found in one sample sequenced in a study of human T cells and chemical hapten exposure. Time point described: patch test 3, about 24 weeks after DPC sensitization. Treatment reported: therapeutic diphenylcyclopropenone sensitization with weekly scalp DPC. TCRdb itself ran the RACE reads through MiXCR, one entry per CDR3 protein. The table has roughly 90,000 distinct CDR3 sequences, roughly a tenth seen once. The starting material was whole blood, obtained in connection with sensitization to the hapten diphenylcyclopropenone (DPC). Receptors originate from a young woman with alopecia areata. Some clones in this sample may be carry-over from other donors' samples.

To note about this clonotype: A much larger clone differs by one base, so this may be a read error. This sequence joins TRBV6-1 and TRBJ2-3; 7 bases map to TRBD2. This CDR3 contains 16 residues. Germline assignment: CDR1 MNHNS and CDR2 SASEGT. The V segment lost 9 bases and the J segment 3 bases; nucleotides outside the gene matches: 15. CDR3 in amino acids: CARSPGVAGGTDTQYF. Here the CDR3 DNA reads TGTGCCAGAAGCCCCGGGGTAGCGGGTGGGACAGATACGCAGTATTTT.

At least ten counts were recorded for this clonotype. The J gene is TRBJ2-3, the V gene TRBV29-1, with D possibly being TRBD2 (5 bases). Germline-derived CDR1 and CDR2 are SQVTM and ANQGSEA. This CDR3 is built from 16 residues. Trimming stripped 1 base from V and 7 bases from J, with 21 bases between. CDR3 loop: CSVEGLSLRTQYTQYF. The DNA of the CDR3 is TGCAGCGTTGAAGGGTTGAGTCTGAGGACTCAGTATACGCAGTATTTT.

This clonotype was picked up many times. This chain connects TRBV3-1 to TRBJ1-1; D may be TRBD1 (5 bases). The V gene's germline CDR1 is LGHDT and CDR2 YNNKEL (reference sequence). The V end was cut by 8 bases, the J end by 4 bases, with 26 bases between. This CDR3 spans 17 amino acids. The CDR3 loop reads CASPSGRGTYPSTEAFF. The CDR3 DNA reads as TGTGCCAGCCCCAGCGGTCGGGGCACTTACCCCAGCACTGAAGCTTTCTTT.

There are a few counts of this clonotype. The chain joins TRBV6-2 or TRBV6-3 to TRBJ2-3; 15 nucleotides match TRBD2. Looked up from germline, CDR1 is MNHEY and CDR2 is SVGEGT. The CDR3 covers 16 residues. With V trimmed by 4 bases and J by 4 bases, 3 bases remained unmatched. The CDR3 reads CASSLGLAGGSDTQYF. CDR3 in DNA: TGTGCCAGCAGTTTGGGACTAGCGGGGGGTTCAGATACGCAGTATTTT.

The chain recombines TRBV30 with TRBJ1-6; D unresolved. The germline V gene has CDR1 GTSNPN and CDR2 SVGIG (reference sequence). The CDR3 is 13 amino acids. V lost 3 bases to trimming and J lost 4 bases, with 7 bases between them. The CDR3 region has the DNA TGTGCCTGGAGCCCGGAATATAATTCACCCCTCCACTTT. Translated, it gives CAWSPEYNSPLHF.

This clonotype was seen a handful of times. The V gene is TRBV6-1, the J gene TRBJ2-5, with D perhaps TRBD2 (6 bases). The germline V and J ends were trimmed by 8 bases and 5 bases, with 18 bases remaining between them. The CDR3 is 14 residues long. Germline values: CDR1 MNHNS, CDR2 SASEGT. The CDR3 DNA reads TGTGCCAGCCCCCGACTAGGGGAGGTGGAGACCCAGTACTTC. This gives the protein CASPRLGEVETQYF.

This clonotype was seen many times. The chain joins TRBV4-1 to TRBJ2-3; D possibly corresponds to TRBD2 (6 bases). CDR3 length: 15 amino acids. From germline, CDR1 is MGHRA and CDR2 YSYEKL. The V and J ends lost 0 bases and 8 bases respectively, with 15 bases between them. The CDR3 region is CASSQDHGGGGTQYF. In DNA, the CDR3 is TGCGCCAGCAGCCAAGATCACGGGGGAGGCGGTACGCAGTATTTT.

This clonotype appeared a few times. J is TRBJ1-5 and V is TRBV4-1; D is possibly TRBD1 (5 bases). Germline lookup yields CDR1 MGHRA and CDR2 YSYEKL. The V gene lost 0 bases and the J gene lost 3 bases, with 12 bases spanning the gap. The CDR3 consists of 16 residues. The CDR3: CASSQEGGTYNQPQHF. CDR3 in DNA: TGCGCCAGCAGCCAAGAAGGAGGGACCTACAATCAGCCCCAGCATTTT.

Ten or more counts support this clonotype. DNA for the CDR3: TGTGCCAGCAGCACCTACAGGGGGTACAATCAGCCCCAGCATTTT. Translated, it gives CASSTYRGYNQPQHF. This chain uses TRBV5-6 with TRBJ1-5; 8 bases map to TRBD1. The ends lost 4 bases at V and 3 bases at J; junction bases unmatched: 6. The V gene's germline CDR1 is SGHDT and CDR2 YYEEEE. This CDR3 is 15 amino acids long. Based on the CDR3 plus reference TRBV5-6 and TRBJ1-5, the full variable domain is DAGVTQSPTHLIKTRGQQVTLRCSPKSGHDTVSWYQQALGQGPQFIFQYYEEEERQRGNFPDRFSGHQFPNYSSELNVNALLLGDSALYLCASSTYRGYNQPQHFGDGTRLSIL.

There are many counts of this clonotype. In DNA form, the CDR3 reads TGTGCCAGCAGCCAAGGGGCCGGGACTATCACAGATACGCAGTATTTT. Translating it yields CASSQGAGTITDTQYF. The chain links TRBV4-2 to TRBJ2-3; 7 bases align to TRBD2. The CDR3 consists of 16 residues. Trimming at V came to 1 base and at J to 2 bases, leaving 6 bases not matched to a gene. Per germline, CDR1 LGHNA and CDR2 YNFKEQ.

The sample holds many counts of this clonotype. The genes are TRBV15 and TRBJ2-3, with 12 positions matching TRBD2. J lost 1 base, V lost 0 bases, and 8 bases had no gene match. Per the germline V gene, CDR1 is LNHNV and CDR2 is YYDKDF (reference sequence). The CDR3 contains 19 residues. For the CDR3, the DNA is TGTGCCACCAGCAGAGATACGGCTAGCGGGAGGGTGGGCACAGATACGCAGTATTTT. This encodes CATSRDTASGRVGTDTQYF.

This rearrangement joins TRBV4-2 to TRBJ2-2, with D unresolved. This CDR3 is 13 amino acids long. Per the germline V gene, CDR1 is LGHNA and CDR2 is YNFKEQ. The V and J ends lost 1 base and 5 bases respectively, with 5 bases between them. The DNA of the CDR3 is TGTGCCAGCAGCCAAGCTGAGACCGGGGAGCTGTTTTTT. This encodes CASSQAETGELFF.

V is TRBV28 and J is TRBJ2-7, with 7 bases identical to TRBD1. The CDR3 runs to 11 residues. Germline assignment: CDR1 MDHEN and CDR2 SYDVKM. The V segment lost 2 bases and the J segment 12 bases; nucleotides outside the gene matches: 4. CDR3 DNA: TGTGCCAGCAGTTTACGGACAGGTCTGTACTTC. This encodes CASSLRTGLYF.

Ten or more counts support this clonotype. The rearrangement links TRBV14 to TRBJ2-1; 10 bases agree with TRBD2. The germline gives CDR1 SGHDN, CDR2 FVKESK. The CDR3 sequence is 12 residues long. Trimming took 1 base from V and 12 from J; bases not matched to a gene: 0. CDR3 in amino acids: CASSQGLAGQFF. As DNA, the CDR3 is TGTGCCAGCAGCCAAGGACTAGCGGGGCAGTTCTTC.

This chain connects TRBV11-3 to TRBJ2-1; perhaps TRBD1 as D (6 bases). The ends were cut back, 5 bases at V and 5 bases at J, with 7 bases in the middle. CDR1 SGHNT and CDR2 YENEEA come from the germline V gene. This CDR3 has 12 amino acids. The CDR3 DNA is TGTGCCAGCAGCCGACAGGACAATGAGCAGTTCTTC. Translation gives CASSRQDNEQFF.

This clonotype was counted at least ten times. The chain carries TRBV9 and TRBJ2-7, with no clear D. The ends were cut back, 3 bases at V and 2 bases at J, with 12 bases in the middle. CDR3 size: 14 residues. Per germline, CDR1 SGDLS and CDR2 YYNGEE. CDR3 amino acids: CASSGGSTPYEQYF. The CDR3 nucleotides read TGTGCCAGCAGCGGCGGTAGTACTCCCTACGAGCAGTACTTC.

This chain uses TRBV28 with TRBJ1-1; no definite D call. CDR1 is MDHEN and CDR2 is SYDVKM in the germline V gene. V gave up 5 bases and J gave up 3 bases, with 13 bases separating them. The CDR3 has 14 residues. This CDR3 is CASSGLNGDTEAFF. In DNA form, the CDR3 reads TGTGCCAGCAGTGGACTAAATGGGGACACTGAAGCTTTCTTT.

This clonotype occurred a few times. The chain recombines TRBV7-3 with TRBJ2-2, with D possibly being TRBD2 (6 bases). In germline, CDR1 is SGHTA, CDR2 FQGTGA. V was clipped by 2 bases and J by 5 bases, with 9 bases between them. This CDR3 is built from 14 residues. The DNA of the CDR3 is TGTGCCAGCAGCTTATGGCGGGAAACCGGGGAGCTGTTTTTT. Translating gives CASSLWRETGELFF.

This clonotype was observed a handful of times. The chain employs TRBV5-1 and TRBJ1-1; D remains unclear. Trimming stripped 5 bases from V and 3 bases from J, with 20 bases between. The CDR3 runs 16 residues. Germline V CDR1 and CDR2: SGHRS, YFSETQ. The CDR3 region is CASRRSEPVAHTEAFF. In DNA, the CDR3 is TGCGCCAGCAGACGCTCAGAGCCCGTGGCCCACACTGAAGCTTTCTTT.

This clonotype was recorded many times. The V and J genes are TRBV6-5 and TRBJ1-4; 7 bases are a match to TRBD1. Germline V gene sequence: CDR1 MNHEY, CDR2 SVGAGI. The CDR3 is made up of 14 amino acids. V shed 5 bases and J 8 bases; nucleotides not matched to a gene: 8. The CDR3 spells CASSPTGRNEKLFF. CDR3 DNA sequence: TGTGCCAGCAGTCCGACAGGGAGAAACGAAAAACTGTTTTTT.

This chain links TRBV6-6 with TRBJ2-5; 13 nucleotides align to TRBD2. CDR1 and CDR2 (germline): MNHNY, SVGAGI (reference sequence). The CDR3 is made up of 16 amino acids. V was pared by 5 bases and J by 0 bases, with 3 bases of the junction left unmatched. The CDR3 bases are TGTGCCAGCAGTCACGGACTAGCGGGAGACCAAGAGACCCAGTACTTC. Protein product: CASSHGLAGDQETQYF.

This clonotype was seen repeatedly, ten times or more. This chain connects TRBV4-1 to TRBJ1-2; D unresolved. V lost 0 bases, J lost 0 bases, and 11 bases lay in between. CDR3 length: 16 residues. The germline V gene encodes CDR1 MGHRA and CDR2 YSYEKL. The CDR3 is CASSQDYSRSNYGYTF. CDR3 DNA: TGCGCCAGCAGCCAAGATTACAGTCGCTCTAACTATGGCTACACCTTC.

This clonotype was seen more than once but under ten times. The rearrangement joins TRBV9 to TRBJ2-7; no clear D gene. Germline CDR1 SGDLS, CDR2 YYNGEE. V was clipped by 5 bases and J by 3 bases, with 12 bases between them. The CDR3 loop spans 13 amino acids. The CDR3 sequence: CASSLSPSYEQYF. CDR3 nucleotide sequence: TGTGCCAGCAGTTTGTCGCCAAGCTACGAGCAGTACTTC.

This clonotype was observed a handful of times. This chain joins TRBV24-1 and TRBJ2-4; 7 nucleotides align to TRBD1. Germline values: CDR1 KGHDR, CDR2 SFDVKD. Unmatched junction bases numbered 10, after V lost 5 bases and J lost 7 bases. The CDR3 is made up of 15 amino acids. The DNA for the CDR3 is TGTGCCACCAGTGCCGACGCAACAGGGGCGAACATTCAGTACTTC. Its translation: CATSADATGANIQYF.

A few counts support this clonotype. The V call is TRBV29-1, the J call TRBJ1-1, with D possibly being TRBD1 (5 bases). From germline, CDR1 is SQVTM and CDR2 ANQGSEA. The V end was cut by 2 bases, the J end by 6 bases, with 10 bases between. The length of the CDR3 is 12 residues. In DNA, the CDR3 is TGCAGCGTTGAACAGGGCTCGCCTGAAGCTTTCTTT. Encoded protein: CSVEQGSPEAFF.

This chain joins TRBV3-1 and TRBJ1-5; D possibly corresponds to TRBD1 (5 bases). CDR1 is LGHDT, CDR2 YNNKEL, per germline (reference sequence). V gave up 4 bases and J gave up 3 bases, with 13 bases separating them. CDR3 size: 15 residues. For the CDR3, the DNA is TGTGCCAGCAGCCCCCAGGGCAGGACCAATCAGCCCCAGCATTTT. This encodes CASSPQGRTNQPQHF. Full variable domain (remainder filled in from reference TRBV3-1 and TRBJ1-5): DTAVSQTPKYLVTQMGNDKSIKCEQNLGHDTMYWYKQDSKKFLKIMFSYNNKELIINETVPNRFSPKSPDKAHLNLHINSLELGDSAVYFCASSPQGRTNQPQHFGDGTRLSIL.

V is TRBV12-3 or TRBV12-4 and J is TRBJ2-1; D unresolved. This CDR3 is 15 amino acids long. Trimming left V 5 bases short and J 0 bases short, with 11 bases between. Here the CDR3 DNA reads TGTGCCAGCAGTCAGGACGGTGGCTCCTACAATGAGCAGTTCTTC. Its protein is CASSQDGGSYNEQFF.

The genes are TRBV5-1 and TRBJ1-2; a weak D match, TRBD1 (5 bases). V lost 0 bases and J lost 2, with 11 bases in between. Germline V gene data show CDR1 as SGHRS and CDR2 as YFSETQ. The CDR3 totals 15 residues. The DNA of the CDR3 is TGCGCCAGCAGCTTGGGACAGACCACCAACTATGGCTACACCTTC. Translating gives CASSLGQTTNYGYTF.

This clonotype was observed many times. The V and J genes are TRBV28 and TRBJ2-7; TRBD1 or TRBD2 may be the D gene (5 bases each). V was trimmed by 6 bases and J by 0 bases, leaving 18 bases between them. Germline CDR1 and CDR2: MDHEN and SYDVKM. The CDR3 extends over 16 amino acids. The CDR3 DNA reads TGTGCCAGCAGGGAAGGGACCGGGGTTTCCTCCTACGAGCAGTACGTC. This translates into CASREGTGVSSYEQYV.

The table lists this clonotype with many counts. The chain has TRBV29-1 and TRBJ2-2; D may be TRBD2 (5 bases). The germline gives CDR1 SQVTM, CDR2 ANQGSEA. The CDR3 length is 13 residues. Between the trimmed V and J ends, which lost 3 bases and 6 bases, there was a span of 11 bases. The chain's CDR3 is CSVDSGVAGELFF. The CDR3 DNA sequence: TGCAGCGTTGACTCCGGGGTGGCCGGGGAGCTGTTTTTT.